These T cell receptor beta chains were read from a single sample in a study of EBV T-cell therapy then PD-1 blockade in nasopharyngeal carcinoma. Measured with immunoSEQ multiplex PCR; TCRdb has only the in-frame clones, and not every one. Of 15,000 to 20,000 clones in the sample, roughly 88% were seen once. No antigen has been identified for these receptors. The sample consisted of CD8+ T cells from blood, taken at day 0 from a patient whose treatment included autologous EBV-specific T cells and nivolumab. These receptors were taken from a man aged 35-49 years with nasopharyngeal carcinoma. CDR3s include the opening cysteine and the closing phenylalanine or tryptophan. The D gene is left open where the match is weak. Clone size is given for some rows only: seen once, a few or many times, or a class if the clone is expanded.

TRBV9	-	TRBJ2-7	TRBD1	CASSGPGQGIDYEQYF	TGTGCCAGCAGCGGACCGGGACAGGGAATTGACTACGAGCAGTACTTC
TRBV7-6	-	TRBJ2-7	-	CASSLPGRTNSYEQYF	TGTGCCAGCAGCTTACCCGGACGGACGAACTCCTACGAGCAGTACTTC
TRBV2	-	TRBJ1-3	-	CASGFSSGNTIYF	TGTGCCAGCGGATTTAGCTCTGGAAACACCATATATTTT
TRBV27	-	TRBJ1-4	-	CASSLEGEEKLFF	TGTGCCAGCAGTTTAGAGGGGGAGGAAAAACTGTTTTTT
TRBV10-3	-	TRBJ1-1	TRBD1	CATGQGNTEAFF	TGTGCCACTGGACAGGGGAACACTGAAGCTTTCTTT
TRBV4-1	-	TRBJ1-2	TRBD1	CASSQSPLTGRGYTF	TGCGCCAGCAGCCAAAGCCCCCTGACAGGGCGAGGCTACACCTTC
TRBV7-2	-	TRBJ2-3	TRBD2	CASSLEGGGAKDTQYF	TGTGCCAGCAGCTTAGAAGGCGGGGGGGCCAAAGATACGCAGTATTTT
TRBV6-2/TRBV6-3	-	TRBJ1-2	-	CASSYPWVGYTF	TGTGCCAGCAGTTACCCATGGGTAGGCTACACCTTC
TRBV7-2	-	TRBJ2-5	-	CASSLGGKETQYF	TGTGCCAGCAGCTTAGGAGGAAAAGAGACCCAGTACTTC
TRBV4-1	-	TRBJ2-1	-	CASSQGQLAYNEQFF	TGCGCCAGCAGCCAAGGACAACTCGCCTACAATGAGCAGTTCTTC
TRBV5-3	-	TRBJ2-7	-	CARSRNPYEQYF	TGTGCCAGAAGCCGAAACCCCTACGAGCAGTACTTC
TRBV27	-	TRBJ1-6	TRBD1	CASSLDPGQGFPLHF	TGTGCCAGCAGTTTAGATCCGGGACAGGGCTTCCCCCTCCACTTT
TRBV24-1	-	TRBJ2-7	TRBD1	CATSPRDRGNDEQYF	TGTGCCACCAGCCCCCGGGACAGGGGAAATGACGAGCAGTACTTC
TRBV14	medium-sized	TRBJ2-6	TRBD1	CASSTKGTDYSGANVLTF	TGTGCCAGCAGCACCAAGGGGACAGACTACTCTGGGGCCAACGTCCTGACTTTC
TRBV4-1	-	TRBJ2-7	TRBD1	CASSYGTDYEQYF	TGCGCCAGCAGTTACGGGACAGATTACGAGCAGTACTTC
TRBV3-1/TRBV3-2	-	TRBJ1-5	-	CASSQTAGYSNQPQHF	TGTGCCAGCAGCCAAACGGCGGGTTATAGCAATCAGCCCCAGCATTTT
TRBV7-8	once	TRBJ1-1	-	CASSLRQGPTTEAFF	TGTGCCAGCAGCTTAAGGCAGGGACCGACCACTGAAGCTTTCTTT
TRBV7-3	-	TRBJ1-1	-	CASSLVMRSEAFF	TGTGCCAGCAGCTTAGTTATGAGGTCTGAAGCTTTCTTT
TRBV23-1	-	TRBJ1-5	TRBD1	CASRKDRVDQPQHF	TGCGCCAGCAGGAAAGACAGGGTTGATCAGCCCCAGCATTTT
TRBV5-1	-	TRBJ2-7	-	CASSFAYEQYF	TGCGCCAGCAGCTTTGCCTACGAGCAGTACTTC
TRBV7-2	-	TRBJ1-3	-	CASSPLRGTGNTIYF	TGTGCCAGCAGCCCTTTGCGGGGTACTGGAAACACCATATATTTT